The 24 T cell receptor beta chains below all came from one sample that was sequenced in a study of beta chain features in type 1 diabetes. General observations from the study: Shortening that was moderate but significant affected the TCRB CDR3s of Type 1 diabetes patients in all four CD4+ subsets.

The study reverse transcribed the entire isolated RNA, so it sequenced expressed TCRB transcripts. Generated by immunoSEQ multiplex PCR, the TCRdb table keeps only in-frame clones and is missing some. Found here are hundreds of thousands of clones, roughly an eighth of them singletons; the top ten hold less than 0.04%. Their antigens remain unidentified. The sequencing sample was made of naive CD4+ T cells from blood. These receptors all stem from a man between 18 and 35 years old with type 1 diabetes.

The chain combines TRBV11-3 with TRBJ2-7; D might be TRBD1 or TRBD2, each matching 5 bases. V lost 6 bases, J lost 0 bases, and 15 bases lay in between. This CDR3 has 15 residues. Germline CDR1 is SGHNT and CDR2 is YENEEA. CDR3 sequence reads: CASSLHTGTSYEQYF. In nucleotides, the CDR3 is TGTGCCAGCAGTTTACATACCGGGACCTCCTACGAGCAGTACTTC.

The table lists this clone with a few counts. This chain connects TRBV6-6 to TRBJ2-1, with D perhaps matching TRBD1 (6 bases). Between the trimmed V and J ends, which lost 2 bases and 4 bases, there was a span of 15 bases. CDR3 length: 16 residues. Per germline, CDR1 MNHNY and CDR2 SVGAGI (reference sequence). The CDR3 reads CASSYGGGTSYNEQFF. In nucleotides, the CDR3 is TGTGCCAGCAGTTACGGGGGCGGAACCTCATACAATGAGCAGTTCTTC.

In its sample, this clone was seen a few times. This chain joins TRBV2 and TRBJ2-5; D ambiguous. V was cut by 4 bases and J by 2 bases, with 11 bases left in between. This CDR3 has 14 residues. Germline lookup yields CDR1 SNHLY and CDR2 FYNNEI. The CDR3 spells CASSVTSLQETQYF. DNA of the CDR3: TGTGCCAGCAGTGTGACAAGCCTGCAAGAGACCCAGTACTTC.

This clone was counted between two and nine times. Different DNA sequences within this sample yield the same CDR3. As DNA, the CDR3 is TGTGCCTGGAGTGTACAGGGGAACACCATATATTTT. Translating it yields CAWSVQGNTIYF. The chain recombines TRBV30 with TRBJ1-3, with 7 bases aligning to TRBD1. Germline CDR1 GTSNPN, CDR2 SVGIG (reference sequence). CDR3 size: 12 residues. The V segment lost 0 bases and the J segment 7 bases; nucleotides outside the gene matches: 0.

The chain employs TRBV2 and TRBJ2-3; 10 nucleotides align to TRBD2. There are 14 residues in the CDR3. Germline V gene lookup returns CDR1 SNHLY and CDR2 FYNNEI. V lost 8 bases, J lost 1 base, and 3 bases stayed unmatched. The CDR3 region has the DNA TGTGCCAGCGCCGGGACTAGCGGCACAGATACGCAGTATTTT. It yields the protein CASAGTSGTDTQYF.

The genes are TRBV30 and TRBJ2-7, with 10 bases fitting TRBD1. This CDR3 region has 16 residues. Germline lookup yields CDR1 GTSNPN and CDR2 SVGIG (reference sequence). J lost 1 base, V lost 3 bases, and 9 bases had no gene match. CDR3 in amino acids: CAWSELGTGDSYEQYF. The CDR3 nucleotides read TGTGCCTGGAGCGAGCTCGGGACAGGGGATTCCTACGAGCAGTACTTC.

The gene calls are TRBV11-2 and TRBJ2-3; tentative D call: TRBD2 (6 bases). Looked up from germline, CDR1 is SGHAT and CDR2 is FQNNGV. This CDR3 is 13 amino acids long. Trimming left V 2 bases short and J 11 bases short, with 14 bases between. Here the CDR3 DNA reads TGTGCCAGCAGCTTAAATACCGGGACTCTGCAGTATTTT. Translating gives CASSLNTGTLQYF.

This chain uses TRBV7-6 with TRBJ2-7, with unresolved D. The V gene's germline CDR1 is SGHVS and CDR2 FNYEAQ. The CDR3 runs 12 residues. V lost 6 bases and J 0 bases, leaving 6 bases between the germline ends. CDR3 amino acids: CASSASSYEQYF. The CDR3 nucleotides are TGTGCCAGCAGTGCCAGCTCCTACGAGCAGTACTTC.

The CDR3 bases are TGTGCCAGCAGTGAAGGGCGGATTAACTATGGCTACACCTTC. Protein sequence: CASSEGRINYGYTF. This chain uses TRBV2 with TRBJ1-2, with D uncertain. Per germline, CDR1 SNHLY and CDR2 FYNNEI. Trimming left V 1 base short and J 1 base short, with 7 bases between. The CDR3 length is 14 residues.

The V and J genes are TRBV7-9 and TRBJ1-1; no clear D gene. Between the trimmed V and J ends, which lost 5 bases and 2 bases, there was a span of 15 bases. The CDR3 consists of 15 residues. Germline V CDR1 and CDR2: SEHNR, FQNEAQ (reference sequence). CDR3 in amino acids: CASSAWGIRNTEAFF. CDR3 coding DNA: TGTGCCAGCAGCGCTTGGGGAATTCGAAACACTGAAGCTTTCTTT.

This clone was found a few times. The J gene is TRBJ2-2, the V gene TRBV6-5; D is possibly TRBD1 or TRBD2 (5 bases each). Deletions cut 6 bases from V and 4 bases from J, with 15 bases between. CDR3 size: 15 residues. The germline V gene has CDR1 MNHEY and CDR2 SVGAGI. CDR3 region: CASSPGLRGTGELFF. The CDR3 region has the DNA TGTGCCAGCAGCCCAGGGCTCCGGGGCACCGGGGAGCTGTTTTTT.

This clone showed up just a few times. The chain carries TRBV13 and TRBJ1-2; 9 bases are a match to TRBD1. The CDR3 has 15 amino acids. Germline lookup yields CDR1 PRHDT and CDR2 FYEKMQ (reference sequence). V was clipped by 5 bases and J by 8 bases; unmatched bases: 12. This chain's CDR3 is CASSQPGQGPWGYTF. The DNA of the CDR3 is TGTGCCAGCAGCCAACCGGGACAGGGCCCCTGGGGCTACACCTTC.

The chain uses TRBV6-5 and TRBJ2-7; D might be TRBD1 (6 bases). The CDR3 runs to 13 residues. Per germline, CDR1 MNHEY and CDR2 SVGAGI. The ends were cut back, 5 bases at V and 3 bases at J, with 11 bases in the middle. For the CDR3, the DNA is TGTGCCAGCAGTCACGGACAGAGCTACGAGCAGTACTTC. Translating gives CASSHGQSYEQYF.

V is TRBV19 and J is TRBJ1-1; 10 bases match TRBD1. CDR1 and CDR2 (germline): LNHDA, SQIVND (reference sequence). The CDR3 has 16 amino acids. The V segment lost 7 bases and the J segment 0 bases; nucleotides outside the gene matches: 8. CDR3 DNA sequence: TGTGCCAGTACGGCGGGACAGGGGTCGATGAACACTGAAGCTTTCTTT. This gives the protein CASTAGQGSMNTEAFF.

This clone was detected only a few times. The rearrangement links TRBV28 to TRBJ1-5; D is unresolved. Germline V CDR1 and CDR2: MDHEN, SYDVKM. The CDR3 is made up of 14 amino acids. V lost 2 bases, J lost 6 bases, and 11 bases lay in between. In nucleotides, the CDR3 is TGTGCCAGCAGTTTACCACAAGGAGGTCAGCCCCAGCATTTT. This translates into CASSLPQGGQPQHF.

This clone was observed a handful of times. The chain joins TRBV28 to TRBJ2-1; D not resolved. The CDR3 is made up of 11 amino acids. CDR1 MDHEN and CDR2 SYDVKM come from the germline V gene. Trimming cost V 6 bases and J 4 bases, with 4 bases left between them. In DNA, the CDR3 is TGTGCCAGCAGACGATACAATGAGCAGTTCTTC. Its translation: CASRRYNEQFF.

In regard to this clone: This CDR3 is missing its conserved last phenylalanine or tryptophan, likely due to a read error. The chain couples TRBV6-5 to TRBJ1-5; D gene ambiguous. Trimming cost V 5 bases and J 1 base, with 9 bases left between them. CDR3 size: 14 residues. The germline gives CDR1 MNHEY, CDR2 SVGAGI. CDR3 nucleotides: TGTGCCAGCAGTACTGGGCTCAGCAATCAGCCCCAGCATCTT. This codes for CASSTGLSNQPQHL.

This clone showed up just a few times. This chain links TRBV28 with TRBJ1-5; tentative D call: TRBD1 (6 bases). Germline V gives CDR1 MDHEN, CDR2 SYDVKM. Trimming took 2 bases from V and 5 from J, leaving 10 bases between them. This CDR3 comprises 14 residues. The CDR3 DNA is TGTGCCAGCAGTTTACCAGGGGTCTATCAGCCCCAGCATTTT. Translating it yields CASSLPGVYQPQHF.

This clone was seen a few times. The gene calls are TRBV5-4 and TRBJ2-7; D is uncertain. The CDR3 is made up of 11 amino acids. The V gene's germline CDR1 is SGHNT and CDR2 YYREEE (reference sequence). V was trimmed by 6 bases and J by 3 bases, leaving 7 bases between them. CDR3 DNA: TGTGCCAGCATCCCTCTCTACGAGCAGTACTTC. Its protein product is CASIPLYEQYF.

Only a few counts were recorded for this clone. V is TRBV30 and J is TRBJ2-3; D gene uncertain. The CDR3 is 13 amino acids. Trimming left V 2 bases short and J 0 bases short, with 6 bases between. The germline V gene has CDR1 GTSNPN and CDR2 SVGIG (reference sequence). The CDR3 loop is CAWSRESTDTQYF. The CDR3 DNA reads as TGTGCCTGGAGTAGGGAAAGCACAGATACGCAGTATTTT.

The CDR3 loop is CASSSTPGTSGYTF. The CDR3 coding sequence is TGTGCCAGCAGCTCTACCCCGGGGACGTCTGGCTACACCTTC. V and J are TRBV28 and TRBJ1-2; D is perhaps TRBD1 (5 bases). The CDR3 is made up of 14 amino acids. V was pared by 6 bases and J by 7 bases, with 18 bases between. Per the germline V gene, CDR1 is MDHEN and CDR2 is SYDVKM.

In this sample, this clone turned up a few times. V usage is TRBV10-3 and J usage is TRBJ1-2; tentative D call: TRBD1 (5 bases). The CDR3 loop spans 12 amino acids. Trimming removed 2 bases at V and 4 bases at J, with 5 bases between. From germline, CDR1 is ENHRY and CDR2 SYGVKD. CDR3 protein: CAISEDSYGYTF. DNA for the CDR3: TGTGCCATCAGTGAGGACAGCTATGGCTACACCTTC.

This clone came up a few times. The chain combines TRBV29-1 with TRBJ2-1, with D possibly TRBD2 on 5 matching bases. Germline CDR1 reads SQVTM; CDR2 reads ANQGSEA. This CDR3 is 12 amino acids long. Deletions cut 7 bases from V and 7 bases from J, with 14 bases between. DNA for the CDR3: TGCAGCGCCCCACGGACGGGAAATGAGCAGTTCTTC. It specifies CSAPRTGNEQFF.

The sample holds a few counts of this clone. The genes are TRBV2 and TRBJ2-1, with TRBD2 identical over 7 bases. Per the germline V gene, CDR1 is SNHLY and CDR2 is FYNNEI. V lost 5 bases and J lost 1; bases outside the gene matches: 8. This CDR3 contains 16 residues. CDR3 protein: CASSRGLPSSYNEQFF. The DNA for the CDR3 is TGTGCCAGCAGTAGGGGACTACCCTCGTCCTACAATGAGCAGTTCTTC. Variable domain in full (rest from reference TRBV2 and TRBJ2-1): EPEVTQTPSHQVTQMGQEVILRCVPISNHLYFYWYRQILGQKVEFLVSFYNNEISEKSEIFDDQFSVERPDGSNFTLKIRSTKLEDSAMYFCASSRGLPSSYNEQFFGPGTRLTVL.